The clone carrying this T cell receptor (beta chain) was counted many times. Its antigen is undetermined. The sample is drawn from a study of T cells in Graves' hyperthyroidism and ophthalmopathy. The CDR3 regions of TCR beta were amplified from RNA transcripts. HTBI primers drove first-round RT-PCR of the TCR CDR3. MiXCR, run by TCRdb on the multiplex PCR reads, gives a single entry per CDR3 protein. The sample includes around 240,000 distinct CDR3 sequences, about 15% of them seen just once. Germline trimming cut 3 bases from V and 3 bases from J; bases unmatched to any gene: 4. CDR1 SGHTA and CDR2 FQGNSA come from the germline V gene. The CDR3 extends over 15 amino acids. Notes on the study in general: Most expanded thyroid clonotypes above 0.001 recurred in blood.

Sequencing input: blood. The TCR sequence derives from a woman younger than 30 with Graves' ophthalmopathy. The genes are TRBV7-2 and TRBJ2-7; 11 bases line up with TRBD2. Written as DNA, the CDR3 is TGTGCCAGCAGCTTTAGCGGGAGGGGGGACTACGAGCAGTACTTC. Translating it yields CASSFSGRGDYEQYF. Combining the CDR3 with reference TRBV7-2 and TRBJ2-7 gives the whole variable domain GAGVSQSPSNKVTEKGKDVELRCDPISGHTALYWYRQSLGQGLEFLIYFQGNSAPDKSGLPSDRFSAERTGGSVSTLTIQRTQQEDSAVYLCASSFSGRGDYEQYFGPGTRLTVT.